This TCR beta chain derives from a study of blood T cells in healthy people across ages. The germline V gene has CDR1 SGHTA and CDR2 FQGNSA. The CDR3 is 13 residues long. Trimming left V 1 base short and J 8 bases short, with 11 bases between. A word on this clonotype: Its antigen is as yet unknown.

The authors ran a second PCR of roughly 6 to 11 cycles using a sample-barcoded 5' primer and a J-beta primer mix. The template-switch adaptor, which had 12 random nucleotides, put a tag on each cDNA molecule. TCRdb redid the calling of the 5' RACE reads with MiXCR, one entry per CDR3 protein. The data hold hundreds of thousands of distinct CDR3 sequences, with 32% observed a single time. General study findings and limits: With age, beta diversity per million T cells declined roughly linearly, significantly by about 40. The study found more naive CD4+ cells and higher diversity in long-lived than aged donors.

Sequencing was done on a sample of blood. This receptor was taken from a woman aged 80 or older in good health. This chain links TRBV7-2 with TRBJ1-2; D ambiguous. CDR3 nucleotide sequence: TGTGCCAGCAGCTTAGAAACGGTCATGGGCTACACCTTC. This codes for CASSLETVMGYTF.